The 9 T cell receptor beta chains reported below all come from one sample, sequenced in a study of T cells after yellow fever vaccination. Via MiXCR, TCRdb re-called the 5' RACE reads, giving one row per CDR3 protein. The sample has tens of thousands of distinct CDR3 sequences, approximately 6.9% seen once. The sample here was CD8+ T cells sorted from PBMCs, taken about 5 days after the first yellow fever vaccination. Receptors originate from a man aged 18 to 30 who received the YFV17D yellow fever vaccine.

The J gene is TRBJ2-1, the V gene TRBV29-1, with 9 nucleotides matching TRBD1. Germline CDR1 reads SQVTM; CDR2 reads ANQGSEA. The CDR3 is made up of 14 amino acids. With V trimmed by 7 bases and J by 6 bases, 10 bases remained unmatched. The CDR3 spells CSGRGQGGVNEQFF. The CDR3 DNA reads as TGCAGCGGACGGGGACAGGGTGGGGTCAATGAGCAGTTCTTC.

This clonotype has just a few counts. V is TRBV5-1 and J is TRBJ2-5; D uncertain. CDR1 is SGHRS, CDR2 YFSETQ, per germline. The length of the CDR3 is 14 residues. Deletions cut 4 bases from V and 5 bases from J, with 15 bases between. The chain's CDR3 is CASSLIQNTETQYF. In DNA, the CDR3 is TGCGCCAGCAGCCTCATACAGAATACGGAGACCCAGTACTTC.

This clonotype showed up many times. V usage is TRBV7-9 and J usage is TRBJ1-2, with D tentatively TRBD1 (6 bases). The V end lost 5 bases, the J end lost 4 bases, and 14 bases lay between the germline ends. This CDR3 has 14 amino acids. Germline values: CDR1 SEHNR, CDR2 FQNEAQ (reference sequence). The CDR3 is CASSPRGVPYGYTF. In nucleotides, the CDR3 is TGTGCCAGCAGCCCTAGGGGGGTCCCCTATGGCTACACCTTC.

This clonotype was observed many times. This chain links TRBV12-3 or TRBV12-4 with TRBJ2-7, with 7 bases fitting TRBD1. The J segment lost 7 bases and the V segment lost 2 bases, leaving 2 bases of the junction unmatched. The CDR3 loop spans 12 amino acids. The CDR3 loop is CASSLPDREQYF. In nucleotides, the CDR3 is TGTGCCAGCAGTTTACCGGACAGGGAGCAGTACTTC.

The gene calls are TRBV12-3 or TRBV12-4 and TRBJ2-1; TRBD2 matches 10 bases. Trimming took 1 base from V and 5 from J; bases not matched to a gene: 8. The CDR3 loop spans 17 amino acids. The CDR3 DNA sequence: TGTGCCAGCAGTTTAGGGCCAGGACTAGCGGCGGACAATGAGCAGTTCTTC. This codes for CASSLGPGLAADNEQFF.

This clonotype has a count of ten or more. The chain links TRBV6-5 to TRBJ2-5, with a possible D match to TRBD2 (6 bases). Germline CDR1 and CDR2: MNHEY and SVGAGI. Trimming removed 2 bases at V and 2 bases at J, with 18 bases between. This CDR3 is built from 17 residues. The CDR3 DNA reads as TGTGCCAGCAGTTACAAGGAGGCTAACAGCGGGCAAGAGACCCAGTACTTC. This codes for CASSYKEANSGQETQYF.

The chain employs TRBV12-3 or TRBV12-4 and TRBJ1-2; D perhaps matches TRBD1 (5 bases). CDR3 length equals 15 residues. The V end was cut by 9 bases, the J end by 8 bases, with 25 bases between. The CDR3 region is CARSPRDGSLGGYTF. CDR3 sequence (DNA): TGTGCCAGGAGTCCGCGGGACGGTTCCCTCGGGGGCTACACCTTC.

This clonotype was counted between two and nine times. The chain uses TRBV19 and TRBJ1-1; possible D gene TRBD1, 5 bases. The length of the CDR3 is 12 residues. V lost 6 bases to trimming and J lost 3 bases, with 8 bases between them. Germline lookup yields CDR1 LNHDA and CDR2 SQIVND (reference sequence). CDR3 nucleotides: TGTGCCAGTAGATTGGGGGACACTGAAGCTTTCTTT. Its translation is CASRLGDTEAFF.

This clonotype appeared many times. The chain links TRBV12-3 or TRBV12-4 to TRBJ2-3, with a weak D call TRBD2 (6 bases). The CDR3 consists of 15 residues. Trimming took 6 bases from V and 0 from J, leaving 13 bases between them. CDR3 amino acids: CASRGRGGSTDTQYF. The CDR3 DNA reads as TGTGCCAGCAGGGGGCGGGGTGGGAGCACAGATACGCAGTATTTT.